These T cell receptor beta chains were read from a single sample in a study of T cells in Graves' hyperthyroidism and ophthalmopathy. TCRdb used MiXCR to reprocess the multiplex PCR reads, holding one entry per CDR3 protein. The table has hundreds of thousands of distinct CDR3 sequences, 11% to 15% seen once. Sequences were obtained from blood. Receptors originate from a woman aged 40 to 55 with Graves' hyperthyroidism. The CDR3 runs from the conserved cysteine through the conserved F or W. Each record gives: clone size, D gene, J gene, V gene, CDR3 DNA, CDR3 protein. D genes are given only for firm matches. Size is stated for part of the rows, as once, few or many counts, or as a class when the clone is expanded.

many	NA	TRBJ1-2	TRBV28	TGTGCCAGCAGTTTCCCCACGGGGACTTCTAACTATGGCTACACCTTC	CASSFPTGTSNYGYTF
many	NA	TRBJ1-1	TRBV7-8	TGTGCCAGCATCATCGGGTTCACGAACACTGAAGCTTTCTTT	CASIIGFTNTEAFF
NA	TRBD2	TRBJ2-7	TRBV3-1	TGTGCCAGCAGCCAAGACGGCGGGAGTTTCTACGAGCAGTACTTC	CASSQDGGSFYEQYF
NA	TRBD2	TRBJ2-1	TRBV18	TGTGCCAGCTCACCACCGACTAGCGGGAGGAGGAATGAGCAGTTCTTC	CASSPPTSGRRNEQFF
many	NA	TRBJ1-2	TRBV30	TGTGCCTCGACTGGAGTAATGGGGTATGGCTACACCTTC	CASTGVMGYGYTF
NA	NA	TRBJ1-1	TRBV9	TGTGCCAGCAGCCCCCATGGGAACACTGAAGCTTTCTTT	CASSPHGNTEAFF
few	NA	TRBJ2-5	TRBV28	TGTGCCAGCTGCGGGCAGGGGGAGACCCAGTACTTC	CASCGQGETQYF
many	NA	TRBJ2-7	TRBV12-3/TRBV12-4	TGTGCCAGCAGTTTGCTAGGCTCCTACGAGCAGTACTTC	CASSLLGSYEQYF
few	NA	TRBJ1-2	TRBV29-1	TGCAGCGTTGGAACAGTCCTCAGGAAGGCTAACTATGGCTACACCTTC	CSVGTVLRKANYGYTF
few	NA	TRBJ2-4	TRBV24-1	TGTGCCACCAGTGATTCCGGAGGACAGCTATTCGGGGACGGAAACATTCAGTACTTC	CATSDSGGQLFGDGNIQYF
many	TRBD1	TRBJ2-1	TRBV11-3	TGTGCCAGCAGCTTAGAGGCAGGGGGTAATGAGCAGTTCTTC	CASSLEAGGNEQFF
few	TRBD1	TRBJ1-4	TRBV25-1	TGTGCCAGCACCTGGACAGGCCGGACTGAAAAACTGTTTTTT	CASTWTGRTEKLFF
NA	NA	TRBJ2-3	TRBV27	TGTGCCAGCAGTTCTTTGCGGCCTAAGAACAGCACAGATACGCAGTATTTT	CASSSLRPKNSTDTQYF
many	TRBD2	TRBJ2-1	TRBV6-1	TGTGCCAGCAGAACGACTAGCGGGAACTACAATGAGCAGTTCTTC	CASRTTSGNYNEQFF
many	NA	TRBJ1-1	TRBV28	TGTGCCAGCAGAACAGGGAACGATGTTGGCACTGAAGCTTTCTTT	CASRTGNDVGTEAFF
NA	NA	TRBJ2-1	TRBV2	TGTGCGAGCAGGGGGGGGGAGGGGGGGATATGGGATGAGCAGTTCTTC	CASRGGEGGIWDEQFF
many	TRBD1	TRBJ1-5	TRBV18	TGTGCCAGTTCACCAACAGGGGACAATCAGCCCCAGCATTTT	CASSPTGDNQPQHF
many	TRBD2	TRBJ2-7	TRBV20-1	TGCAGTGCTAGTAATCTAGCGGATACCTACGAGCAGTACTTC	CSASNLADTYEQYF
many	TRBD1	TRBJ1-1	TRBV2	TGTGCCAGCACTCGGGACAGAGACACTGAAGCTTTCTTT	CASTRDRDTEAFF
few	NA	TRBJ2-3	TRBV4-1	TGCGCCAGCAGCCAAGTTGGAGCGTCTAGCACAGATACGCAGTATTTT	CASSQVGASSTDTQYF
NA	NA	TRBJ2-3	TRBV20-1	TGCAGTGCTAGATCCCACCCGGGACTGATCGAGATGGATACGCAGTATTTT	CSARSHPGLIEMDTQYF
few	TRBD1	TRBJ1-2	TRBV5-1	TGCGCCAGCAGCTTGTCACAGGGGCGTGGGCCTTATGGCTACACCTTC	CASSLSQGRGPYGYTF
few	NA	TRBJ2-3	TRBV19	TGTGCCAGTAGTTCCCGGCCCGGGTGGGGCAGCACAGATACGCAGTATTTT	CASSSRPGWGSTDTQYF
many	NA	TRBJ2-2	TRBV2	TGTGCCAGCAGTGAAGGTGGCACCGGGGAGCTGTTTTTT	CASSEGGTGELFF
many	NA	TRBJ1-1	TRBV3-1	TGTGCCAGCAGCCAGGGACTGATACGGAACACTGAAGCTTTCTTT	CASSQGLIRNTEAFF
many	NA	TRBJ1-5	TRBV12-3/TRBV12-4	TGTGCCAGCAGTTTCGCCAGGAGTAATCAGCCCCAGCATTTT	CASSFARSNQPQHF
few	TRBD2	TRBJ2-2	TRBV5-1	TGCGCCAGCAGCTTGCGGGAGGGCCACGCGGCCGGGGAGCTGTTTTTT	CASSLREGHAAGELFF
NA	NA	TRBJ1-1	TRBV12-3/TRBV12-4	TGTGCCTGCAGTCCCTACAGGGCCGGGGGCACTGAAGCTTTCTTT	CACSPYRAGGTEAFF
many	TRBD2	TRBJ2-7	TRBV5-1	TGCGCCAGCAGCACGAGCGGGAGGGCCTCCTACGAGCAGTACTTC	CASSTSGRASYEQYF
many	NA	TRBJ1-5	TRBV2	TGTGCCAGCAGTGAATTCGGGCCAGGTCTCGGTCAGCCCCAGCATTTT	CASSEFGPGLGQPQHF
few	NA	TRBJ2-7	TRBV12-3/TRBV12-4	TGTGCCAGCGGTCATGGTGACGAGCAGTACTTC	CASGHGDEQYF
many	NA	TRBJ2-3	TRBV2	TGTGCCAGCGGAGGGGACACAAGCACAGATACGCAGTATTTT	CASGGDTSTDTQYF